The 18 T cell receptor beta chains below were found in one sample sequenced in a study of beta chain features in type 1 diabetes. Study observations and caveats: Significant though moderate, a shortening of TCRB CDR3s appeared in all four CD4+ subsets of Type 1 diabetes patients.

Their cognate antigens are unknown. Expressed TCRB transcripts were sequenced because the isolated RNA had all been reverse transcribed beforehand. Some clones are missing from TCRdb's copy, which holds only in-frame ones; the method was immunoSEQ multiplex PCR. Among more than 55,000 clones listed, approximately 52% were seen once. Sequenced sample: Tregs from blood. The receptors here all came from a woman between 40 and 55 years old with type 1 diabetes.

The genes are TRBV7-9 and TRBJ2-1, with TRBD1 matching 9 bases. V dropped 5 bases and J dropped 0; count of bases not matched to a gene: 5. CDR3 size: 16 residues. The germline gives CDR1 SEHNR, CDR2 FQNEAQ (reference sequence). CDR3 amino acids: CASSLQGASSYNEQFF. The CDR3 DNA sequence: TGTGCCAGCAGCCTACAGGGGGCCAGCTCCTACAATGAGCAGTTCTTC.

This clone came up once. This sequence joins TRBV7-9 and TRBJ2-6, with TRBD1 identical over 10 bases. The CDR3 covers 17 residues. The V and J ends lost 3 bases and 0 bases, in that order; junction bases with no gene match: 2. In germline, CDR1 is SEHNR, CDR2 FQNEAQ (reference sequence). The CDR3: CASSFRDRGSGANVLTF. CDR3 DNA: TGTGCCAGCAGCTTCCGGGACAGGGGCTCTGGGGCCAACGTCCTGACTTTC.

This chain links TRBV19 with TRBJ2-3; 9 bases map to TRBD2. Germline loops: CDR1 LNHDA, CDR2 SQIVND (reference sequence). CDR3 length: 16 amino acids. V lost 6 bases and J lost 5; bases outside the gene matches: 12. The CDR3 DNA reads TGTGCCAGTAGATCGGCGGGGGGGCCTCGCGGAGATACGCAGTATTTT. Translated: CASRSAGGPRGDTQYF.

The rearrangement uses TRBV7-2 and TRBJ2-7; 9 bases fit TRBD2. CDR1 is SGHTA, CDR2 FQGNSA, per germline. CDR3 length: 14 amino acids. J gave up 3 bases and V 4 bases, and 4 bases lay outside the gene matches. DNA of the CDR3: TGTGCCAGCAGCTCGGGACTAGCCTACTACGAGCAGTACTTC. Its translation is CASSSGLAYYEQYF.

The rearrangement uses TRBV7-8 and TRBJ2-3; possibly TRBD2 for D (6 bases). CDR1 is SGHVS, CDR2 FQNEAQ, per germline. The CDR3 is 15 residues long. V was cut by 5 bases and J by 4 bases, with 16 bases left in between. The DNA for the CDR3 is TGTGCCAGCAGCCCCCGAGAAGGAGGGGCAGATACGCAGTATTTT. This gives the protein CASSPREGGADTQYF.

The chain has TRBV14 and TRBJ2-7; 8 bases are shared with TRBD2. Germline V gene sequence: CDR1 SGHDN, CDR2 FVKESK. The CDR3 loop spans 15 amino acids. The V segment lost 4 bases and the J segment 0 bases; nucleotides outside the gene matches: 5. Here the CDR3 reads CASSLTSGGSYEQYF. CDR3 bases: TGTGCCAGCAGCCTCACTAGCGGCGGCTCCTACGAGCAGTACTTC.

The CDR3 spells CASRTGGKETQYF. The DNA of the CDR3 is TGTGCCAGCAGGACAGGGGGAAAAGAGACCCAGTACTTC. The chain recombines TRBV7-2 with TRBJ2-5; TRBD1 matches at 9 bases. The CDR3 is made up of 13 amino acids. V trimming: 6 bases; J trimming: 3 bases; junction bases outside the gene matches: 2. Germline V lookup: CDR1 SGHTA, CDR2 FQGNSA.

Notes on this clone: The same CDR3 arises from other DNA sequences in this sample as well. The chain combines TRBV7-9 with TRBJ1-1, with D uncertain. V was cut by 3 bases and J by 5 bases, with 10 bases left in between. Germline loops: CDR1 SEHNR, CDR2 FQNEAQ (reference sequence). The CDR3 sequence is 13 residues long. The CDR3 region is CASSFVTGTEAFF. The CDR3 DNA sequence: TGTGCCAGCAGCTTTGTCACGGGGACTGAAGCTTTCTTT. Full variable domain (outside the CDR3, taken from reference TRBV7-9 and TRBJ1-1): DTGVSQNPRHKITKRGQNVTFRCDPISEHNRLYWYRQTLGQGPEFLTYFQNEAQLEKSRLLSDRFSAERPKGSFSTLEIQRTEQGDSAMYLCASSFVTGTEAFFGQGTRLTVV.

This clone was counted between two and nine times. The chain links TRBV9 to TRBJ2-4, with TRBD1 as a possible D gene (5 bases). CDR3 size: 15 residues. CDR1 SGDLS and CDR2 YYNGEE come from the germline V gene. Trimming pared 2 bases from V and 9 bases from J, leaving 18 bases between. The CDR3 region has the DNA TGTGCCAGCAGCGTGTACAGCGCGCCTCAGGGCATTCAGTACTTC. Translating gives CASSVYSAPQGIQYF.

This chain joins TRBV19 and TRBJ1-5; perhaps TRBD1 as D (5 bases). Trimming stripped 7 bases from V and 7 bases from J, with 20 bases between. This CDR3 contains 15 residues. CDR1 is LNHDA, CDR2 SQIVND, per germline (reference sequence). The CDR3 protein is CASTLWDGGTQPQHF. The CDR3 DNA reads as TGTGCCAGTACGCTCTGGGACGGGGGTACGCAGCCCCAGCATTTT. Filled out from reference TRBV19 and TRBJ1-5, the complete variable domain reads DGGITQSPKYLFRKEGQNVTLSCEQNLNHDAMYWYRQDPGQGLRLIYYSQIVNDFQKGDIAEGYSVSREKKESFPLTVTSAQKNPTAFYLCASTLWDGGTQPQHFGDGTRLSIL.

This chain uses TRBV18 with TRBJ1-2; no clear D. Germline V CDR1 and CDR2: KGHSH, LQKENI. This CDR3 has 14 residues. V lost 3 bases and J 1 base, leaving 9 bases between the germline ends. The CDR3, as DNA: TGTGCCAGCTCACCGGCCGGAGGTAACTATGGCTACACCTTC. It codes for CASSPAGGNYGYTF.

The CDR3 DNA follows: TGTGCCAGCAGCTTGGCAGGCGCGTTAGCTAACTATGGCTACACCTTC. Translated, it gives CASSLAGALANYGYTF. This sequence joins TRBV5-4 and TRBJ1-2; D unresolved. Germline V lookup: CDR1 SGHNT, CDR2 YYREEE (reference sequence). V gave up 0 bases and J gave up 0 bases, with 12 bases separating them. This CDR3 is 16 amino acids long.

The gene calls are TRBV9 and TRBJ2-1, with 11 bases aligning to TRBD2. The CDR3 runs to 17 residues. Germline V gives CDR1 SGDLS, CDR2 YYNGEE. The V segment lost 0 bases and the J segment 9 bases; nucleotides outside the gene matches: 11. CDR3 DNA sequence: TGTGCCAGCAGCGTAGTTCCTAGCGGGAGGATAGGGACTGAGCAGTTCTTC. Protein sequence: CASSVVPSGRIGTEQFF.

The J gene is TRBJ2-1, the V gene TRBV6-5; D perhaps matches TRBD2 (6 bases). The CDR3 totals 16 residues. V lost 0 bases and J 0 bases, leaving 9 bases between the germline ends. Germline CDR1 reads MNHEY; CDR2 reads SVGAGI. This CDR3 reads CASSYSILASYNEQFF. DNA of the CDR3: TGTGCCAGCAGTTACTCGATACTAGCCTCCTACAATGAGCAGTTCTTC.

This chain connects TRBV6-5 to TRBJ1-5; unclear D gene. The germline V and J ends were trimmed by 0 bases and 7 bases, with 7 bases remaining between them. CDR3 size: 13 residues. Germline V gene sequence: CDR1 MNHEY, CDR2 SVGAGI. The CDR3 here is CASSYSMAQPQHF. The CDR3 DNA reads TGTGCCAGCAGTTACTCGATGGCCCAGCCCCAGCATTTT.

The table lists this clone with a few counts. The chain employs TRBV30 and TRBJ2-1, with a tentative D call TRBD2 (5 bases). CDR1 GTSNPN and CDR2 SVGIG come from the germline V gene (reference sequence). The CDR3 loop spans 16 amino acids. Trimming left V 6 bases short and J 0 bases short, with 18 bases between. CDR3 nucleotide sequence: TGTGCCTGCAGACCTACCGTAGCGAGCTCCTACAATGAGCAGTTCTTC. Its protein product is CACRPTVASSYNEQFF.

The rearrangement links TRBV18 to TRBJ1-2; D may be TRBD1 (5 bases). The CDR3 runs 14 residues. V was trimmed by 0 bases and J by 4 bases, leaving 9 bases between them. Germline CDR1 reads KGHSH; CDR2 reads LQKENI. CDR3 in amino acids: CASSPPSGPYGYTF. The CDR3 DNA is TGTGCCAGCTCACCACCGTCAGGGCCCTATGGCTACACCTTC.

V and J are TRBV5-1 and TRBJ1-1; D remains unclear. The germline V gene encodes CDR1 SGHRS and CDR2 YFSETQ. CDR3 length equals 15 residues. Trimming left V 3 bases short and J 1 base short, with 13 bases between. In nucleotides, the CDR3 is TGCGCCAGCAGCTCCCAACGGGGTCCGAACACTGAAGCTTTCTTT. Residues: CASSSQRGPNTEAFF.